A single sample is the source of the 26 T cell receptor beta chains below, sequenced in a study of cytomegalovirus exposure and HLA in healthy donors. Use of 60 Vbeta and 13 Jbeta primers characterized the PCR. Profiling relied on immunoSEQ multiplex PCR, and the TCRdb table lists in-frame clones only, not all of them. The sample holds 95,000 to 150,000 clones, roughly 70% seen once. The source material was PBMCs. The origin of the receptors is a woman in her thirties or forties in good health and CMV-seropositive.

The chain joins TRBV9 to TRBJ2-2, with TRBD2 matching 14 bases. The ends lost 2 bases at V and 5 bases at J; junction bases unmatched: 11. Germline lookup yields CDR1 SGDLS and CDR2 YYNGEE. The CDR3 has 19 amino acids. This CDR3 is CASSVMGLAGVMLTGELFF. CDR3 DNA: TGTGCCAGCAGCGTCATGGGACTAGCGGGAGTAATGTTGACCGGGGAGCTGTTTTTT.

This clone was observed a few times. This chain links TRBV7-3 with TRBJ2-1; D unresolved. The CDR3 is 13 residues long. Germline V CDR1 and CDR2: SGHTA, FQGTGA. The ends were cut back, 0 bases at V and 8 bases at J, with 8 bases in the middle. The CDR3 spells CASSLTWADEQFF. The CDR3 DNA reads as TGTGCCAGCAGCTTAACGTGGGCTGATGAGCAGTTCTTC.

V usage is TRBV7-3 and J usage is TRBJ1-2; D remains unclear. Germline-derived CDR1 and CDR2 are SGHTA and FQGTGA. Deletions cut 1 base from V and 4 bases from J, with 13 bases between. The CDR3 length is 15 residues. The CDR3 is CASSLRASVSYGYTF. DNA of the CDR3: TGTGCCAGCAGCTTAAGGGCCTCTGTGAGCTATGGCTACACCTTC.

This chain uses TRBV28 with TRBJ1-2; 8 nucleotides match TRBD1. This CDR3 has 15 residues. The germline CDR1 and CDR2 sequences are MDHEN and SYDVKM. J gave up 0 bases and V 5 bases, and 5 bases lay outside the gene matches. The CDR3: CASSRTGRPNYGYTF. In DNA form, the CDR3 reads TGTGCCAGCAGTCGGACAGGGCGCCCTAACTATGGCTACACCTTC.

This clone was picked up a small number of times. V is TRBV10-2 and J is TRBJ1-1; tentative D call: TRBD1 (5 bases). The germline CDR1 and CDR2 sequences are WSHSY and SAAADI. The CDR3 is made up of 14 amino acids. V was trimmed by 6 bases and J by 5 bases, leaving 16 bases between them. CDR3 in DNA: TGCGCCAGCAGGCCGTGGGGCCCAAGGACTGAAGCTTTCTTT. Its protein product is CASRPWGPRTEAFF.

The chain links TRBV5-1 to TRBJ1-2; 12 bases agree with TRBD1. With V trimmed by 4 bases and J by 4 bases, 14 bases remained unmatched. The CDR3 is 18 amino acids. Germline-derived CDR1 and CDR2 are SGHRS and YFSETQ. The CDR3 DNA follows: TGCGCCAGCAGCGGTGGCCAGCGGGGACAGGGGGCCGCCTATGGCTACACCTTC. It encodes CASSGGQRGQGAAYGYTF.

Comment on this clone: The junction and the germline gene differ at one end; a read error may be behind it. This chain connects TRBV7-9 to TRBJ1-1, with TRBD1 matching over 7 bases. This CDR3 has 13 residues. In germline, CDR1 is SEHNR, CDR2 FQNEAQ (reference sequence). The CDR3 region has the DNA TGTTCCAGCAGCTCACAGGGGCGCGCTGAAGCTTTCTTT. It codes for CSSSSQGRAEAFF.

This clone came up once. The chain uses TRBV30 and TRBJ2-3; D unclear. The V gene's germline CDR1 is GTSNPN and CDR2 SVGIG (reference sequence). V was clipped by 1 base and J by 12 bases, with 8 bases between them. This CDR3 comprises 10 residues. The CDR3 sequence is CAWSGDKQYF. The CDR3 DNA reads TGTGCCTGGAGTGGAGACAAACAGTATTTT.

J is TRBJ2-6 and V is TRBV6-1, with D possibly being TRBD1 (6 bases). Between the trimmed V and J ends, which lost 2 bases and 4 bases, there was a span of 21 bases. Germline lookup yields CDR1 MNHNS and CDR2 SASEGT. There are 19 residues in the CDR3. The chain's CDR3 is CASSEMGARGPYGANVLTF. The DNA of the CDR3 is TGTGCCAGCAGTGAAATGGGGGCCCGCGGACCCTACGGGGCCAACGTCCTGACTTTC.

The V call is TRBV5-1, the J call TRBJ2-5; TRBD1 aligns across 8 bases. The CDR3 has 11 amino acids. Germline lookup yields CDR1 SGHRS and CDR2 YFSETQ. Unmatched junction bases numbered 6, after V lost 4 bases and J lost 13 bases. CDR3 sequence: CASSLDRVRYF. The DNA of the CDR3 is TGCGCCAGCAGCCTGGACAGGGTGCGGTACTTC.

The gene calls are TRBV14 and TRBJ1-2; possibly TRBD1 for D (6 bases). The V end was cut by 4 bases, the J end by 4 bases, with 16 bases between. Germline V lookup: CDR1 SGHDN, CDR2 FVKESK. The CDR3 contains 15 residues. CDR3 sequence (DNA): TGTGCCAGCAGCCTCCCTAGCCAGGGGATCTATGGCTACACCTTC. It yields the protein CASSLPSQGIYGYTF.

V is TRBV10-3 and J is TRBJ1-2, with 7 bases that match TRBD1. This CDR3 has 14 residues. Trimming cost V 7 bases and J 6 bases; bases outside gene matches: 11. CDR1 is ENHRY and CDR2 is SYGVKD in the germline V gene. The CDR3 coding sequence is TGTGCCATCACGACACCTACAGGGGATGATGGCTACACCTTC. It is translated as CAITTPTGDDGYTF.

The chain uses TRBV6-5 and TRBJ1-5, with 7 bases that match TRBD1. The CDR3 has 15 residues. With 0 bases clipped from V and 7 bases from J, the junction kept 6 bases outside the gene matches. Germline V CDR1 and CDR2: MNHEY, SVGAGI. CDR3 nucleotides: TGTGCCAGCAGTTACTCGAGGCTAGGGGGCCAGCCCCAGCATTTT. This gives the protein CASSYSRLGGQPQHF.

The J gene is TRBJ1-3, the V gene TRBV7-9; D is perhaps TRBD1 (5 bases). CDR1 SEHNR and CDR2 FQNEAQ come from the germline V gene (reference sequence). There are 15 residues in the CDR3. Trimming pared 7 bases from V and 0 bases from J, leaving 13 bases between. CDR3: CASTSTTVSGNTIYF. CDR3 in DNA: TGTGCCAGCACTTCAACGACAGTCTCTGGAAACACCATATATTTT.

In nucleotides, the CDR3 is TGTGCCAGCTCACCACTAGCGGGAGCCATCCTCAATGAGCAGTTCTTC. Its translation is CASSPLAGAILNEQFF. The chain couples TRBV18 to TRBJ2-1; TRBD2 agrees at 9 bases. The germline V gene encodes CDR1 KGHSH and CDR2 LQKENI. Trimming at V came to 1 base and at J to 6 bases, leaving 7 bases not matched to a gene. The CDR3 extends over 16 amino acids.

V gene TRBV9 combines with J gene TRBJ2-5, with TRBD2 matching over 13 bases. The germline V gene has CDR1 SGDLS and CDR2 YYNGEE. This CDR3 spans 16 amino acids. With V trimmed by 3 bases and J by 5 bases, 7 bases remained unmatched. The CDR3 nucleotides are TGTGCCAGCAGCGGAGGGACTAGCGGGGTTGGGGAGACCCAGTACTTC. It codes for CASSGGTSGVGETQYF.

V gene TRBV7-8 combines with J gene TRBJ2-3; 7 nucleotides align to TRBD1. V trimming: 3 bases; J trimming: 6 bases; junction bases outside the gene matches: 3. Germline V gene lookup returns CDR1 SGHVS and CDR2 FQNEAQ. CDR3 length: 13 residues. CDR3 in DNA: TGTGCCAGCAGCTTCGACAGGGTGGATACGCAGTATTTT. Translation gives CASSFDRVDTQYF.

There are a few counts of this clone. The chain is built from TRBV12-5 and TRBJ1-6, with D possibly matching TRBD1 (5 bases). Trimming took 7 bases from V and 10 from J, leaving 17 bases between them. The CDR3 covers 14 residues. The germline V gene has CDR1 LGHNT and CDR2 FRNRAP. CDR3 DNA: TGTGCTAGTGCCGAGACAGAGATTCTCTCACCCCTCCACTTT. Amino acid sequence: CASAETEILSPLHF. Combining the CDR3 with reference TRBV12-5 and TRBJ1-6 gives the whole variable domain DARVTQTPRHKVTEMGQEVTMRCQPILGHNTVFWYRQTMMQGLELLAYFRNRAPLDDSGMPKDRFSAEMPDATLATLKIQPSEPRDSAVYFCASAETEILSPLHFGNGTRLTVT.

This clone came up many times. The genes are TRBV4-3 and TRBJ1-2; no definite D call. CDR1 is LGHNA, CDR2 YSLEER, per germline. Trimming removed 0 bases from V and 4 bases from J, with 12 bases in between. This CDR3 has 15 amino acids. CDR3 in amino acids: CASSQDIKGVYGYTF. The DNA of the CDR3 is TGCGCCAGCAGCCAAGATATAAAGGGAGTCTATGGCTACACCTTC.

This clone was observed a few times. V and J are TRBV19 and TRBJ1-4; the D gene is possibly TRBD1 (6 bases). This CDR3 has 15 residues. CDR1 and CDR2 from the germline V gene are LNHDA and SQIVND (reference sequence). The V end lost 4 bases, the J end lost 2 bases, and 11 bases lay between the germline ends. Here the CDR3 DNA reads TGTGCCAGTAGTAAACAGGGTTTCACTAATGAAAAACTGTTTTTT. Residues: CASSKQGFTNEKLFF.

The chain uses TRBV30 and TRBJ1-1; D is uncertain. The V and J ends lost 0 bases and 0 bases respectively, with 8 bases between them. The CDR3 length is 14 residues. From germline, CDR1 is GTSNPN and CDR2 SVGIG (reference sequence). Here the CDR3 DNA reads TGTGCCTGGAGTGTACAGACTATGAACACTGAAGCTTTCTTT. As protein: CAWSVQTMNTEAFF.

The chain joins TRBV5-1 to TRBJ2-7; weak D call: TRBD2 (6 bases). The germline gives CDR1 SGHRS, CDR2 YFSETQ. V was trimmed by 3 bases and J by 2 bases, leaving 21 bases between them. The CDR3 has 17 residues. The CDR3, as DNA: TGCGCCAGCAGCTCATCAGCTCGGGGGACCCTTACCTACGAGCAGTACTTC. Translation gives CASSSSARGTLTYEQYF.

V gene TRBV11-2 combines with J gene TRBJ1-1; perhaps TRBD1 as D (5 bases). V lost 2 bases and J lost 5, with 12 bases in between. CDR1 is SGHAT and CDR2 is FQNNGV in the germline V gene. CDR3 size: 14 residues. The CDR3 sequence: CASSLPGARTEAFF. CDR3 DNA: TGTGCCAGCAGCTTACCTGGGGCGCGTACTGAAGCTTTCTTT.

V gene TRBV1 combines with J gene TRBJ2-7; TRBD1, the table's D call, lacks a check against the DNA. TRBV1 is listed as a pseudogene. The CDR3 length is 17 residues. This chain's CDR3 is CTSSQERVDRGDGEQYF. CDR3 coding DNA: TGCACCAGCAGCCAAGAGAGGGTGGACAGGGGGGATGGGGAGCAGTACTTC.

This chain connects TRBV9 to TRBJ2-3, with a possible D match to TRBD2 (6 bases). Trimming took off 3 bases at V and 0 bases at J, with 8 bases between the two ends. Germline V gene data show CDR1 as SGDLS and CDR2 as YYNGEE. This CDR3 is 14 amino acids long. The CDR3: CASSGSGSTDTQYF. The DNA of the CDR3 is TGTGCCAGCAGCGGTAGCGGTAGCACAGATACGCAGTATTTT.

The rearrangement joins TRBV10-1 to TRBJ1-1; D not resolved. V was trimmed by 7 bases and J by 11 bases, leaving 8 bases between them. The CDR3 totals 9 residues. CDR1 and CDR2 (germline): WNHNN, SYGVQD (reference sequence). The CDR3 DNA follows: TGCGCCAGCACCGAGTGGGCTTTCTTT. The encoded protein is CASTEWAFF.